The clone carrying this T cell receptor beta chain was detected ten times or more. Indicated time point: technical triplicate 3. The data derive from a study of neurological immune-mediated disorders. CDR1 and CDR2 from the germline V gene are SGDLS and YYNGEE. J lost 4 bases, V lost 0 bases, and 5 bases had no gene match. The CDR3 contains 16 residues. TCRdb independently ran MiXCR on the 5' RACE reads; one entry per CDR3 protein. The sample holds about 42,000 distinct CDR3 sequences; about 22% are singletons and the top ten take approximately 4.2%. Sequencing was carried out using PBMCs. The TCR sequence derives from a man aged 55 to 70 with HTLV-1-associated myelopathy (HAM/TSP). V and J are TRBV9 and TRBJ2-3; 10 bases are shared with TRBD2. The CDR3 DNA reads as TGTGCCAGCAGCGTAGCCGCTAGCGGGAGAGCAGATACGCAGTATTTT. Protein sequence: CASSVAASGRADTQYF.